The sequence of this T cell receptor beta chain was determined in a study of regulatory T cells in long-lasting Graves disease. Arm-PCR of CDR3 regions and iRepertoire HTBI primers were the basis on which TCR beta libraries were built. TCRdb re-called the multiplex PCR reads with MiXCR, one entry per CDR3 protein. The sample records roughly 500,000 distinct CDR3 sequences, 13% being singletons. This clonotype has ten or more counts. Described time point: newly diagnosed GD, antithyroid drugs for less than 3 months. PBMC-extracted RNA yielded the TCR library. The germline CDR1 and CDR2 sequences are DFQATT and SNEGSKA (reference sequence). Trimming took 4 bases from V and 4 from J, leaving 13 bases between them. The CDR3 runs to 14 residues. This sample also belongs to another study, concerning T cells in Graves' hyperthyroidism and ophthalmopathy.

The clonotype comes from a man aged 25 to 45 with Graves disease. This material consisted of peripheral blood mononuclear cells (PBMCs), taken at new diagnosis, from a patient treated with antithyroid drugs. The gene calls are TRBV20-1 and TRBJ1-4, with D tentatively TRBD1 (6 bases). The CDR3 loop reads CSAKTGPVNEKLFF. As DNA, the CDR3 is TGCAGTGCTAAAACAGGGCCGGTTAATGAAAAACTGTTTTTT.